This paragraph covers one T cell receptor (beta chain) sequence. This sample stems from a study of blood T cell repertoires in COVID-19. Study summary: Some COVID-19 samples were acute and others convalescent; all came from the United States, Italy and Spain. Sources were T cells, B-cell-depleted T cells, or PBMCs; the material itself was cDNA or gDNA.

This table comes from immunoSEQ multiplex PCR, and its TCRdb copy is limited to in-frame clones, with some not included. The sample carries some 320,000 clones, around nine tenths recorded once. Cohort placement rested on clinical history that participants reported themselves. Within 2 weeks before study entry, exposed participants met a COVID-19 case. The CDR3 has 12 amino acids. Trimming left V 6 bases short and J 8 bases short, with 13 bases between. The material sequenced was PBMCs or T cells enriched from blood (not recorded which). The clonotype originates from a young woman who had been exposed to COVID-19. The rearrangement joins TRBV12-3 or TRBV12-4 to TRBJ2-5; no clear D gene. This chain's CDR3 is CASSPQVETQYF. The DNA of the CDR3 is TGTGCCAGCAGCCCCCAGGTGGAAACCCAGTACTTC.